A selection of T cell receptor beta chains follows, all from one sample in a study of beta chain features in type 1 diabetes. Only in-frame clones appear in the TCRdb table, and some are missing; sequencing was by immunoSEQ multiplex PCR. The repertoire has some 15,000 clones, around two thirds of them found once; the top ten carry about 2.6%. Sequencing was performed on Tregs from blood. These TCRs come from a man in his thirties or forties with type 1 diabetes. Both conserved end residues are part of each CDR3. The D gene is left open where the match is weak. The size field is filled for only some rows; it gives once, few, many or a size class.

abundance: few; d_gene: TRBD1; j_gene: TRBJ2-2; v_gene: TRBV6-1; CDR3nt: TGTGCCATCAGGGGGACAGCGGACACCGGGGAGCTGTTTTTT; CDR3aa: CAIRGTADTGELFF
abundance: NA; d_gene: TRBD1; j_gene: TRBJ2-7; v_gene: TRBV6-5; CDR3nt: TGTGCCAGCAGTTCCTCCGGGACAGGGGCCTACGAGCAGTACTTC; CDR3aa: CASSSSGTGAYEQYF
abundance: NA; d_gene: TRBD1; j_gene: TRBJ2-7; v_gene: TRBV7-9; CDR3nt: TGTGCCAGCAGCTTAATGGGACAGGGGATCGAGCAGTACTTC; CDR3aa: CASSLMGQGIEQYF
abundance: NA; d_gene: TRBD1; j_gene: TRBJ1-4; v_gene: TRBV6-1; CDR3nt: TGTGCCAGCAGTACTCCGGGACAGGGTATCGGAAAACTGTTTTTT; CDR3aa: CASSTPGQGIGKLFF
abundance: few; d_gene: NA; j_gene: TRBJ2-1; v_gene: TRBV7-2; CDR3nt: TGTGCCAGCAGCCTCAGATCGGCAGGTGAGCAGTTCTTC; CDR3aa: CASSLRSAGEQFF
abundance: NA; d_gene: TRBD1; j_gene: TRBJ2-1; v_gene: TRBV11-3; CDR3nt: TGTGCCAGCAGCCCCCGGGACAGTGGCTACAATGAGCAGTTCTTC; CDR3aa: CASSPRDSGYNEQFF
abundance: NA; d_gene: NA; j_gene: TRBJ1-1; v_gene: TRBV28; CDR3nt: TGTGCCAGCAGTGGCATGGACACTGAAGCTTTCTTT; CDR3aa: CASSGMDTEAFF
abundance: medium-sized; d_gene: TRBD1; j_gene: TRBJ1-1; v_gene: TRBV7-8; CDR3nt: TGTGCCAGCAGCCGCCGGGACAGGAACACTGAAGCTTTCTTT; CDR3aa: CASSRRDRNTEAFF
abundance: few; d_gene: TRBD1; j_gene: TRBJ1-2; v_gene: TRBV29-1; CDR3nt: TGCAGCGTTGTAGGGACAGGGAGTGGCTACACCTTC; CDR3aa: CSVVGTGSGYTF
abundance: NA; d_gene: TRBD2; j_gene: TRBJ2-5; v_gene: TRBV7-2; CDR3nt: TGTGCCAGCAGCCCCGGACTAGCGGTTCTAGAGGGGGAGACCCAGTACTTC; CDR3aa: CASSPGLAVLEGETQYF
abundance: NA; d_gene: NA; j_gene: TRBJ2-2; v_gene: TRBV5-4; CDR3nt: TGTGCCAGCAGCCCCGATGGCCCGACCGGGGAGCTGTTTTTT; CDR3aa: CASSPDGPTGELFF
abundance: NA; d_gene: NA; j_gene: TRBJ2-7; v_gene: TRBV30; CDR3nt: TGTGCCTGGAGTCGTCAGGACGAGCAGTACTTC; CDR3aa: CAWSRQDEQYF
abundance: NA; d_gene: TRBD1; j_gene: TRBJ1-2; v_gene: TRBV9; CDR3nt: TGTGCCAGCACCGGGACAGGGGCGGGCTATGGCTACACCTTC; CDR3aa: CASTGTGAGYGYTF
abundance: NA; d_gene: NA; j_gene: TRBJ2-5; v_gene: TRBV7-2; CDR3nt: TGTGCCAGCAGCTCTACCGGGGGAGGGACCCAGTACTTC; CDR3aa: CASSSTGGGTQYF
abundance: NA; d_gene: NA; j_gene: TRBJ2-5; v_gene: TRBV30; CDR3nt: TGTGCCTGGAGTGGAGGGACATCTTTGGAGACCCAGTACTTC; CDR3aa: CAWSGGTSLETQYF
abundance: NA; d_gene: TRBD1; j_gene: TRBJ1-1; v_gene: TRBV11-3; CDR3nt: TGTGCCAGCAGCTTCGGACAGGGGAACACTGAAGCTTTCTTT; CDR3aa: CASSFGQGNTEAFF
abundance: NA; d_gene: NA; j_gene: TRBJ2-3; v_gene: TRBV4-1; CDR3nt: TGCGCCAGCAGCCAAGAATTCGGGGGAGGAGGCACAGATACGCAGTATTTT; CDR3aa: CASSQEFGGGGTDTQYF
abundance: NA; d_gene: TRBD1; j_gene: TRBJ2-2; v_gene: TRBV5-5; CDR3nt: TGTGCCAGCAGCTTTAGAGGAGGACAGGGGGGCACCGGGGAGCTGTTTTTT; CDR3aa: CASSFRGGQGGTGELFF
abundance: NA; d_gene: TRBD2; j_gene: TRBJ2-1; v_gene: TRBV5-1; CDR3nt: TGCGCCAGCAGCCGGGGGACTAGCGGGGAAGGAGATGAGCAGTTCTTC; CDR3aa: CASSRGTSGEGDEQFF
abundance: NA; d_gene: TRBD1; j_gene: TRBJ1-5; v_gene: TRBV6-1; CDR3nt: TGTGCCAGCAGGGGGGACAGCTATAGCAATCAGCCCCAGCATTTT; CDR3aa: CASRGDSYSNQPQHF
abundance: NA; d_gene: NA; j_gene: TRBJ1-2; v_gene: TRBV6-1; CDR3nt: TGTGCCACCGGACACAACTATGGCTACACCTTC; CDR3aa: CATGHNYGYTF
abundance: NA; d_gene: TRBD1; j_gene: TRBJ2-2; v_gene: TRBV2; CDR3nt: TGTGCCAGCAGGAGGACAGGGGACACCGGGGAGCTGTTTTTT; CDR3aa: CASRRTGDTGELFF
abundance: NA; d_gene: NA; j_gene: TRBJ2-7; v_gene: TRBV5-4; CDR3nt: TGTGCCAGCAGTTTCGCCCAGGGGCGCGGCGAGCAGTACTTC; CDR3aa: CASSFAQGRGEQYF
abundance: NA; d_gene: TRBD1; j_gene: TRBJ1-1; v_gene: TRBV10-3; CDR3nt: TGTGCCATCAGCGGGACAGGGGCAGGGAACACTGAAGCTTTCTTT; CDR3aa: CAISGTGAGNTEAFF
abundance: NA; d_gene: TRBD1; j_gene: TRBJ1-3; v_gene: TRBV5-6; CDR3nt: TGTGCCAGCAGCTTGGGGACAGGGGGAACTGGAAACACCATATATTTT; CDR3aa: CASSLGTGGTGNTIYF
abundance: NA; d_gene: TRBD2; j_gene: TRBJ2-2; v_gene: TRBV7-2; CDR3nt: TGTGCCAGCAGCTTAGCAGGACTAGCGGGGGGTGGAAAAACCGGGGAGCTGTTTTTT; CDR3aa: CASSLAGLAGGGKTGELFF
abundance: few; d_gene: TRBD2; j_gene: TRBJ2-3; v_gene: TRBV18; CDR3nt: TGTGCCAGCTCACCGTGGCTAGCGGGAGACGCAGATACGCAGTATTTT; CDR3aa: CASSPWLAGDADTQYF
abundance: NA; d_gene: NA; j_gene: TRBJ1-4; v_gene: TRBV4-1; CDR3nt: TGCGCCAGCAGCCAAGAGAGAAAACTGTTTTTT; CDR3aa: CASSQERKLFF
abundance: few; d_gene: NA; j_gene: TRBJ1-3; v_gene: TRBV10-3; CDR3nt: TGTGCCATCAGTGAGGGCACCTCTGGAAACACCATATATTTT; CDR3aa: CAISEGTSGNTIYF
abundance: NA; d_gene: TRBD1; j_gene: TRBJ1-2; v_gene: TRBV19; CDR3nt: TGTGCCAGTAGTCCCAGGACAGGGGGCGATGTGTCAGGCTATGGCTACACCTTC; CDR3aa: CASSPRTGGDVSGYGYTF
abundance: NA; d_gene: NA; j_gene: TRBJ2-7; v_gene: TRBV30; CDR3nt: TGTGCCTGGAGTGTACGAGGGCTCACCTACGAGCAGTACTTC; CDR3aa: CAWSVRGLTYEQYF
abundance: NA; d_gene: TRBD1; j_gene: TRBJ1-2; v_gene: TRBV19; CDR3nt: TGTGCCAGTAGTACCCCCGAGACAGGGCTATATGGCTACACCTTC; CDR3aa: CASSTPETGLYGYTF
abundance: NA; d_gene: NA; j_gene: TRBJ2-7; v_gene: TRBV10-3; CDR3nt: TGTGCCATCAGTGGACGGGACAAGTACTACGAGCAGTACTTC; CDR3aa: CAISGRDKYYEQYF
abundance: NA; d_gene: NA; j_gene: TRBJ2-7; v_gene: TRBV11-2; CDR3nt: TGTGCCAGCAGCTCGGGTCTCCCTACCTACGAGCAGTACTTC; CDR3aa: CASSSGLPTYEQYF
abundance: NA; d_gene: TRBD1; j_gene: TRBJ1-5; v_gene: TRBV2; CDR3nt: TGTGCCAGCAGTGCCGGGACAGAGGGTCAGCCCCAGCATTTT; CDR3aa: CASSAGTEGQPQHF
abundance: NA; d_gene: TRBD2; j_gene: TRBJ2-7; v_gene: TRBV5-1; CDR3nt: TGCGCCAGCAGCCCGGGGGGACTAGCGGGAGCCGGCGAGCAGTACTTC; CDR3aa: CASSPGGLAGAGEQYF
abundance: few; d_gene: NA; j_gene: TRBJ1-2; v_gene: TRBV27; CDR3nt: TGTGCCAGCAGTTTATCGGGGGCCAGTCGAGGCTACACCTTC; CDR3aa: CASSLSGASRGYTF
abundance: few; d_gene: NA; j_gene: TRBJ1-2; v_gene: TRBV5-6; CDR3nt: TGTGCCAGCAGCTTGCTGGGCAGGGCGTCCTATGGCTACACCTTC; CDR3aa: CASSLLGRASYGYTF
abundance: few; d_gene: TRBD1; j_gene: TRBJ1-2; v_gene: TRBV6-1; CDR3nt: TGTGCCAGCAGTCCCTGGACAGGTGGGGGCTACACCTTC; CDR3aa: CASSPWTGGGYTF
abundance: NA; d_gene: TRBD2; j_gene: TRBJ2-7; v_gene: TRBV6-6; CDR3nt: TGTGCCAGCAGCACGACTAGCGGGGATTCCTACGAGCAGTACTTC; CDR3aa: CASSTTSGDSYEQYF
abundance: few; d_gene: NA; j_gene: TRBJ1-1; v_gene: TRBV4-1; CDR3nt: TGCGCCAGCAGCCAAGGGCGAGGCGGGAACACTGAAGCTTTCTTT; CDR3aa: CASSQGRGGNTEAFF
abundance: NA; d_gene: NA; j_gene: TRBJ2-5; v_gene: TRBV5-1; CDR3nt: TGCGCCAGCAGCTTGAGGGGGGGCCAGGAGACCCAGTACTTC; CDR3aa: CASSLRGGQETQYF
abundance: NA; d_gene: NA; j_gene: TRBJ1-1; v_gene: TRBV29-1; CDR3nt: TGCAGCGTTGACCCAAATTCGGGTAACACTGAAGCTTTCTTT; CDR3aa: CSVDPNSGNTEAFF
abundance: once; d_gene: NA; j_gene: TRBJ2-2; v_gene: TRBV6-6; CDR3nt: TGTGCCAGCAGTTACCCCCCGGAGGGCGGGGAGCTGTTTTTT; CDR3aa: CASSYPPEGGELFF
abundance: NA; d_gene: TRBD2; j_gene: TRBJ2-5; v_gene: TRBV6-5; CDR3nt: TGTGCCAGCAGTTACCTGGGGGGGGAGACCCAGTACTTC; CDR3aa: CASSYLGGETQYF